These 15 T cell receptor beta chains were all obtained from the same sample, sequenced in a study of Ad26.COV2.S vaccination and SARS-CoV-2 variants. Only in-frame clones appear in the TCRdb table, and some are missing; sequencing was by immunoSEQ multiplex PCR. Of about 180,000 clones listed, roughly 85% are singletons. This sample comprised peripheral blood, obtained after recovery from COVID-19. The receptors were gathered from a human donor who had recovered from COVID-19.

V usage is TRBV7-9 and J usage is TRBJ2-1; a weak D match, TRBD2 (5 bases). Trimming shortened V by 6 bases and J by 6 bases, and 15 bases separated the two germline ends. From germline, CDR1 is SEHNR and CDR2 FQNEAQ (reference sequence). There are 14 residues in the CDR3. CDR3 DNA sequence: TGTGCCAGCAGTCCGAGAGGTAGCGTCAATGAGCAGTTCTTC. It specifies CASSPRGSVNEQFF.

The genes are TRBV6-6 and TRBJ1-4, with D unclear. The CDR3 spans 15 residues. V lost 5 bases to trimming and J lost 6 bases, with 16 bases between them. Germline V gene sequence: CDR1 MNHNY, CDR2 SVGAGI (reference sequence). Here the CDR3 reads CASSPRLSSDEKLFF. CDR3 coding DNA: TGTGCCAGCAGTCCCCGACTGTCGTCGGATGAAAAACTGTTTTTT.

For this clone: This likely traces to a read error, being one base from a far larger clone. The chain is built from TRBV3-1 (or the pseudogene TRBV3-2) and TRBJ2-2, with TRBD2 matching over 8 bases. This CDR3 spans 15 amino acids. Germline loops: CDR1 LGHDT, CDR2 YNNKEL (reference sequence). V shed 4 bases and J 0 bases; nucleotides not matched to a gene: 1. CDR3 sequence: CASSPGLANTGELFF. The CDR3 DNA reads TGTGCCAGCAGCCCGGGACTAGCGAACACCGGGGAGCTGTTTTTT.

CDR3 sequence: CASSALGDSGNTIYF. The CDR3 nucleotides read TGTGCCAGCAGCGCCTTAGGTGACTCTGGAAACACCATATATTTT. J is TRBJ1-3 and V is TRBV7-8; unclear D gene. Between the trimmed V and J ends, which lost 5 bases and 0 bases, there was a span of 11 bases. The CDR3 is 15 residues long. In germline, CDR1 is SGHVS, CDR2 FQNEAQ.

V usage is TRBV5-6 and J usage is TRBJ1-4; perhaps TRBD1 as D (5 bases). The CDR3 has 15 amino acids. The V end was cut by 1 base, the J end by 5 bases, with 12 bases between. Germline CDR1 is SGHDT and CDR2 is YYEEEE. The CDR3: CASSLQSRGNEKLFF. CDR3 in DNA: TGTGCCAGCAGCTTGCAGAGTAGGGGAAATGAAAAACTGTTTTTT.

About this clone: Its ends do not fully match the called genes, so a read error is possible. This sample includes further DNA sequences coding for the same CDR3. The gene calls are TRBV14 and TRBJ1-2; 10 bases agree with TRBD1. CDR1 SGHDN and CDR2 FVKESK come from the germline V gene. The CDR3 covers 14 residues. The CDR3 DNA reads TGTGCCAGCAGCCACAGGACAGGGGGGTATGGCTACACCTTT. Translating gives CASSHRTGGYGYTF.

As for this clone: At the DNA level, this CDR3 is encoded by other sequences in the same sample as well. The V gene is TRBV3-1 (or the pseudogene TRBV3-2), the J gene TRBJ1-3, with D uncertain. Per the germline V gene, CDR1 is LGHDT and CDR2 is YNNKEL (reference sequence). V was trimmed by 4 bases and J by 0 bases, leaving 1 base between them. The CDR3 loop spans 12 amino acids. CDR3 DNA sequence: TGTGCCAGCAGCCCCTCTGGAAACACCATATATTTT. It specifies CASSPSGNTIYF.

The CDR3 region is CASSTRTGGQDTQYF. The CDR3 coding sequence is TGTGCCAGCAGCACCCGGACAGGGGGACAAGATACGCAGTATTTT. The chain uses TRBV7-9 and TRBJ2-3; 10 bases fit TRBD1. The V and J ends lost 5 bases and 5 bases, in that order; junction bases with no gene match: 7. Germline V gene lookup returns CDR1 SEHNR and CDR2 FQNEAQ (reference sequence). This CDR3 is 15 amino acids long.

V usage is TRBV27 and J usage is TRBJ2-1; 8 bases are a match to TRBD2. V shed 8 bases, J shed 9 bases, and the junction held 9 bases outside the gene matches. The germline V gene has CDR1 MNHEY and CDR2 SMNVEV (reference sequence). This CDR3 contains 13 residues. The CDR3 region has the DNA TGTGCCAGCTCCTCGACTAGCGAGGGTGAGCAGTTCTTC. Translated: CASSSTSEGEQFF.

The gene calls are TRBV28 and TRBJ2-1; tentatively, D is TRBD1 (6 bases). V shed 4 bases and J shed 3 bases, with 13 bases lying between them. This CDR3 comprises 15 residues. CDR1 and CDR2 from the germline V gene are MDHEN and SYDVKM. The CDR3 sequence: CASSSTGNNYNEQFF. In nucleotides, the CDR3 is TGTGCCAGCAGTTCCACAGGGAATAACTACAATGAGCAGTTCTTC.

The chain carries TRBV9 and TRBJ2-1; TRBD1 or TRBD2 may be the D gene (5 bases each). Germline V gene sequence: CDR1 SGDLS, CDR2 YYNGEE. The CDR3 is 19 amino acids. Trimming took 4 bases from V and 7 from J, leaving 30 bases between them. This chain's CDR3 is CASSPHSGTQDPHQNEQFF. The CDR3 DNA reads TGTGCCAGCAGCCCTCACTCCGGGACCCAAGACCCCCATCAGAATGAGCAGTTCTTC.

The rearrangement uses TRBV19 and TRBJ1-3, with D hard to call. CDR1 is LNHDA and CDR2 is SQIVND in the germline V gene (reference sequence). This CDR3 is built from 11 residues. Trimming took 4 bases from V and 5 from J, leaving 3 bases between them. CDR3 in amino acids: CASSTRNTIYF. The CDR3 coding sequence is TGTGCCAGTAGTACTAGAAACACCATATATTTT.

The J gene is TRBJ1-1, the V gene TRBV29-1; 9 bases map to TRBD1. The V gene end was trimmed by 7 bases and the J gene end by 0 bases; junction bases not matched to a gene: 3. The CDR3 loop spans 13 amino acids. Germline CDR1 SQVTM, CDR2 ANQGSEA. CDR3 sequence: CSAGQGMNTEAFF. CDR3 in DNA: TGCAGCGCGGGACAGGGAATGAACACTGAAGCTTTCTTT.

The rearrangement links TRBV5-6 to TRBJ2-1; 7 nucleotides match TRBD2. After removal of 1 base from V and 1 base from J, the junction contained 5 bases not matched to a gene. Germline V gene lookup returns CDR1 SGHDT and CDR2 YYEEEE. The CDR3 runs 16 residues. Written as DNA, the CDR3 is TGTGCCAGCAGCTTGAGACTAGCCGGATCCTACAATGAGCAGTTCTTC. This codes for CASSLRLAGSYNEQFF. Full variable domain (rest looked up from reference TRBV5-6 and TRBJ2-1): DAGVTQSPTHLIKTRGQQVTLRCSPKSGHDTVSWYQQALGQGPQFIFQYYEEEERQRGNFPDRFSGHQFPNYSSELNVNALLLGDSALYLCASSLRLAGSYNEQFFGPGTRLTVL.

This rearrangement joins TRBV25-1 to TRBJ2-7, with 12 nucleotides matching TRBD1. In germline, CDR1 is MGHDK, CDR2 SYGVNS. The J segment lost 7 bases and the V segment lost 5 bases, leaving 9 bases of the junction unmatched. CDR3 length: 15 residues. CDR3 sequence: CASSLFGTGGGEQYF. The CDR3 nucleotides read TGTGCCAGCAGTCTGTTCGGGACAGGGGGCGGTGAGCAGTACTTC.